This T cell receptor beta chain was captured by sequencing in a study of blood T cell repertoires in COVID-19 (TCRdb year 2020). Study-wide context: Samples from collaborators originated in the United States, Italy and Spain and spanned both the acute and convalescent phases of COVID-19. The material from the prospective study consisted of cDNA or gDNA derived from T cells, B-cell-depleted T cells, or PBMCs. Subjects who had been exposed to COVID-19, were actively infected with it, or had recovered from it provided the deeply sampled blood TCRbeta repertoires that made up the dataset. The repertoires were released in a freely available public database meant as a resource for research on the immune response to SARS-CoV-2. The samples were drawn from two sources: the first 160 participants of the ongoing ImmuneRACE study, and some 1,300 subjects contributed by 6 global collaborators. The sample metadata nearly always contained a de-identified subject ID, COVID-19 status, age in years and sex. HLA class I and class II types, where available, came from metadata supplied by the sample provider rather than from assay-based typing.

Comments on this clone: The antigen it binds to is not known. No much larger clone exists at a distance of one base, and base qualities are not known.

TCRbeta CDR3 regions were amplified from genomic DNA using the immunoSEQ Assay, a bias-controlled multiplex PCR. Per the authors' processing: Nucleated cell counts per sample were estimated from amplification of reference gene primers within the assay. To quantify the absolute abundance of each unique TCRbeta CDR3 rearrangement, sequence reads were collapsed and filtered. For each sample, productive Simpson clonality was calculated by taking the square root of Simpson's diversity index across productive rearrangements. TCRdb took this table from immuneACCESS and kept in-frame rearrangements with V and J called. Such tables lack part of the clones; where checked against another copy, unresolved V genes explain under half of the gap, and the rest is unexplained. V, J and clone size were drawn from that table, and D and trimming were deduced from the DNA. The sample profile shows around 26,000 clones; more than 75% of them were found once. The ten biggest clones cover 7% to 10% of the sample.

The investigation overall reported the following: The quantity of clinical and demographic metadata differed by source and by participant and was supplied without curation.

The collaborating institutions used their own protocols to collect whole blood in K2EDTA tubes. For TCRbeta analysis, collaborators shipped samples in one of three forms: frozen whole blood, isolated PBMCs, or DNA extracted from either of those sample types. V is pruned by 7 bases and J by 4 bases, leaving 4 bases of the junction without a gene match. Including the terminal cysteine and phenylalanine, the CDR3 comprises 13 residues. Only the CDR3 region is kept as DNA, spanning 39 bases read in frame from base 1. Sequences were obtained from peripheral blood. This TCR came from a human donor in a cohort sampled during active COVID-19. The chain is encoded by TRBV12-3 or TRBV12-4 joined to TRBJ2-7, with 10 bases aligning to TRBD2. CDR3 region: CASTLAGGYEQYF. Read as DNA, the sequence is TGTGCCAGCACCTTAGCGGGGGGATACGAGCAGTACTTC.